This T cell receptor beta chain was found in a study of blood T cell repertoires in COVID-19. The repertoire was sequenced with immunoSEQ multiplex PCR; TCRdb's copy has only in-frame clones and lacks some. This table holds about 74,000 clones, approximately 82% found once. Deletions cut 6 bases from V and 6 bases from J, with 15 bases between. CDR1 and CDR2 from the germline V gene are MNHEY and SVGAGI. This CDR3 spans 13 amino acids. Source material: peripheral blood. The V and J genes are TRBV6-5 and TRBJ2-7, with D possibly matching TRBD2 (6 bases). The receptor was derived from a human donor in a cohort sampled during active COVID-19. The CDR3: CASSPDPAGEQYF. Written as DNA, the CDR3 is TGTGCCAGCAGCCCCGACCCAGCGGGCGAGCAGTACTTC.